This T cell receptor beta chain was recorded in a study of memory CD4+ T cells and cytomegalovirus serostatus. At the level of the study: This sample comes from healthy Belgian adults, about nine CMV seropositive, some 22 seronegative.

The CDR3 runs to 15 residues. V lost 5 bases and J lost 8; bases outside the gene matches: 10. CDR1 and CDR2 from the germline V gene are LNHDA and SQIVND (reference sequence). Whole-study results and caveats: Median bootstrapped AUC for CMV status was about 0.95 originally, about 0.9 US-trained.

This table comes from immunoSEQ multiplex PCR, and its TCRdb copy is limited to in-frame clones, with some not included. Of about 92,000 clones in the sample, 80% were seen once. Only a few counts were recorded for this clone. Antigen unknown. The sort gate was single viable CD3+CD4+CD8-CD45RO+ cells for memory CD4+ T cells. Sequencing was performed on memory CD4+ T cells from blood. The J gene is TRBJ2-1, the V gene TRBV19; 9 bases line up with TRBD2. The sequence derives from an adult in good health and CMV-seropositive. The CDR3 coding sequence is TGTGCCAGTAGTCCCGGGGTAGCGGGAGTTGATGAGCAGTTCTTC. This encodes CASSPGVAGVDEQFF.